One T cell receptor beta chain is described in this entry. What it binds is unknown. The sample is drawn from a study of T cell responses to AZD1222 COVID-19 vaccine. Libraries were prepared by immunoSEQ multiplex PCR; TCRdb keeps only in-frame clonotypes and omits some of them. The sample has 95,000 to 150,000 clones, approximately 85% seen once. The V segment lost 3 bases and the J segment 5 bases; nucleotides outside the gene matches: 9. The CDR3 is 15 residues long. Looked up from germline, CDR1 is KGHSH and CDR2 is LQKENI. Study-wide results and caveats: All repertoire sampling was performed exclusively after the peak T cell response. Donors were mostly white British, more females; clonal diversity possibly underestimated. Spike regions recognized by vaccine-associated CD4 TCRs spanned the protein, led by 160-218 and 743-854.

The specimen comprised peripheral blood, sampled on day 0 of AZD1222 vaccination. This receptor was identified in an adult in good health. The chain is built from TRBV18 and TRBJ2-5, with 7 bases matching TRBD2. DNA for the CDR3: TGTGCCAGCTCACCGATCCCTAGCGGTCGGGAGACCCAGTACTTC. This encodes CASSPIPSGRETQYF. Drawing the rest from reference TRBV18 and TRBJ2-5, the complete variable domain is NAGVMQNPRHLVRRRGQEARLRCSPMKGHSHVYWYRQLPEEGLKFMVYLQKENIIDESGMPKERFSAEFPKEGPSILRIQQVVRGDSAAYFCASSPIPSGRETQYFGPGTRLLVL.